The 7 T cell receptor beta chains below all came from one sample that was sequenced in a study of cytomegalovirus exposure and HLA in healthy donors. This PCR relied on a set of 60 Vbeta primers and 13 Jbeta primers. The assay was immunoSEQ multiplex PCR, and TCRdb's table has in-frame clones only and misses some. This table has 95,000 to 120,000 clones, over 65% appearing once. Specimen: PBMCs. These receptors originate from a middle-aged woman in good health and CMV-seropositive.

The chain combines TRBV2 with TRBJ2-3; weak D call: TRBD1 (6 bases). In germline, CDR1 is SNHLY, CDR2 FYNNEI. This CDR3 contains 15 residues. Trimming removed 4 bases at V and 2 bases at J, with 13 bases between. This CDR3 is CASSGKDSLTDTQYF. The CDR3 DNA sequence: TGTGCCAGCAGTGGGAAGGACAGCCTCACAGATACGCAGTATTTT.

This rearrangement joins TRBV6-5 to TRBJ2-7; 11 positions agree with TRBD2. V gave up 2 bases and J gave up 5 bases; unmatched junction bases: 8. This CDR3 is 16 amino acids long. The germline CDR1 and CDR2 sequences are MNHEY and SVGAGI. CDR3 coding DNA: TGTGCCAGCAGTTACCTTAGCGGGGGGGCCCCCCACGAGCAGTACTTC. Residues: CASSYLSGGAPHEQYF.

The chain couples TRBV19 to TRBJ2-5; 14 positions agree with TRBD2. V trimming: 4 bases; J trimming: 4 bases; junction bases outside the gene matches: 2. The length of the CDR3 is 15 residues. CDR1 and CDR2 (germline): LNHDA, SQIVND (reference sequence). As DNA, the CDR3 is TGTGCCAGTAGTACCGGACTAGCGGGAGGAGAGACCCAGTACTTC. As protein: CASSTGLAGGETQYF.

This clone was seen a single time. The rearrangement joins TRBV18 to TRBJ1-4; possibly TRBD1 for D (5 bases). V shed 3 bases and J shed 1 base, with 9 bases lying between them. The CDR3 has 15 amino acids. From germline, CDR1 is KGHSH and CDR2 LQKENI. The CDR3 DNA follows: TGTGCCAGCTCACCGGGTCAGGGAACTAATGAAAAACTGTTTTTT. Amino acids: CASSPGQGTNEKLFF.

The table lists this clone with a count of one. The chain recombines TRBV10-3 with TRBJ1-2, with TRBD1 matching 11 bases. Per the germline V gene, CDR1 is ENHRY and CDR2 is SYGVKD. V gave up 2 bases and J gave up 4 bases; unmatched junction bases: 3. This CDR3 is 15 amino acids long. CDR3 in DNA: TGTGCCATCAGTGAGAGGACAGGGGGCACCTATGGCTACACCTTC. Encoded protein: CAISERTGGTYGYTF.

Of note for this clone: Mismatch with germline at one junction end may stem from a read error. This rearrangement joins TRBV9 to TRBJ1-2; no reliable D call. This CDR3 spans 14 amino acids. The germline V gene has CDR1 SGDLS and CDR2 YYNGEE. As DNA, the CDR3 is TGTGCCAGCAGCGTAGCCGGGGAGTTTCATGGCTGCACCTTC. This translates into CASSVAGEFHGCTF.

CDR3 region: CASSRRLAGPSYNEQFF. The CDR3 DNA reads TGTGCCAGCAGTCGCAGACTAGCGGGGCCCTCCTACAATGAGCAGTTCTTC. The chain couples TRBV27 to TRBJ2-1; 11 nucleotides agree with TRBD2. Germline CDR1 reads MNHEY; CDR2 reads SMNVEV (reference sequence). CDR3 size: 17 residues. With V trimmed by 5 bases and J by 0 bases, 6 bases remained unmatched.